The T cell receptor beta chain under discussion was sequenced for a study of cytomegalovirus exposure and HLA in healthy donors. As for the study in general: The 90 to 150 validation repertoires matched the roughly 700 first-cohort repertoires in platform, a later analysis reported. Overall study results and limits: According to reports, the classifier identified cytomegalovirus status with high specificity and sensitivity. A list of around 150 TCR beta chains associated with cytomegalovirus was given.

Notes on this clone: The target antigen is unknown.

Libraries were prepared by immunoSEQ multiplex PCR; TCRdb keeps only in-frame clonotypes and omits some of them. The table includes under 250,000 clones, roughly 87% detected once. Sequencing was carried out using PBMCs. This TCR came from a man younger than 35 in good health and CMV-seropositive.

CDR3 amino acids: CASSRSSAGLAGDKHEQFF. In DNA form, the CDR3 reads TGTGCCAGCAGCCGGTCGTCCGCGGGACTAGCGGGAGATAAGCATGAGCAGTTCTTC. The chain has TRBV7-3 and TRBJ2-1, with 14 bases aligning to TRBD2. This CDR3 contains 19 residues. CDR1 is SGHTA and CDR2 is FQGTGA in the germline V gene. Losses at the gene ends were 5 bases for V and 8 bases for J; bases not matched to a gene: 17.